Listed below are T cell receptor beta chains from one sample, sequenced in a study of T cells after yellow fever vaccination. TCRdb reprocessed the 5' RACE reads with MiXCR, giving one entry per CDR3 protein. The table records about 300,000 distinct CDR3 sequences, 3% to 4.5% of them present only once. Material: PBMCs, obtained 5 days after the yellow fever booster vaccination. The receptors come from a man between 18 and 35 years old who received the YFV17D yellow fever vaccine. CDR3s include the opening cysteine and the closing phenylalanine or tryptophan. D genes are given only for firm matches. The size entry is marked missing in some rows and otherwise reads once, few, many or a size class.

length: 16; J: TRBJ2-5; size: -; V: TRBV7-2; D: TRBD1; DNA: TGTGCCAGCAGGATCGCCGGGACAGGGGGGCGAGAGACCCAGTACTTC; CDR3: CASRIAGTGGRETQYF
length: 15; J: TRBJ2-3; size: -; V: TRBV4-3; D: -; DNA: TGCGCCAGCAGCCAAGGAGGGTTTCATCCAGATACGCAGTATTTT; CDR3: CASSQGGFHPDTQYF
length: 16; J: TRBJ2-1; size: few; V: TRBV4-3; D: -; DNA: TGCGCCAGCAGCCAAGATCGTCGGACTTTCTACAATGAGCAGTTCTTC; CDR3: CASSQDRRTFYNEQFF
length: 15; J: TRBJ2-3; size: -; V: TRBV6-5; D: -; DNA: TGTGCCAGCCGACAGGACACCACTAGCACAGATACGCAGTATTTT; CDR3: CASRQDTTSTDTQYF
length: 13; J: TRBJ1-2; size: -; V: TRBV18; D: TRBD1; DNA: TGTGCCAGCTCACCCGACAGGGTCAACGGCTACACCTTC; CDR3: CASSPDRVNGYTF
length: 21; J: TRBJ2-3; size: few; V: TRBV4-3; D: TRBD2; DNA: TGCGCCAGCAGCCGATCAACGGGGCTAGCGGGGGGCCTGGTGAGCACAGATACGCAGTATTTT; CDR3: CASSRSTGLAGGLVSTDTQYF
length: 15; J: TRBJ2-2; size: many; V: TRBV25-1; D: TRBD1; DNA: TGTGCCAGCGCAGCCGGGACAGGGGACACCGGGGAGCTGTTTTTT; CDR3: CASAAGTGDTGELFF
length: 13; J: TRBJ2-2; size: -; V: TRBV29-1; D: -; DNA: TGCAGCGTTGAGGGACCGAACACCGGGGAGCTGTTTTTT; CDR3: CSVEGPNTGELFF
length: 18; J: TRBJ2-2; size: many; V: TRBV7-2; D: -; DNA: TGTGCCAGCAGCCGAGGGGTCGGGGGTTATTATCAGACCGGGGAGCTGTTTTTT; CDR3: CASSRGVGGYYQTGELFF
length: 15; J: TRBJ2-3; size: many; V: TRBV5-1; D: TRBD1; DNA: TGCGCCAGCAGAGGAGACAGGGGATCCACAGATACGCAGTATTTT; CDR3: CASRGDRGSTDTQYF
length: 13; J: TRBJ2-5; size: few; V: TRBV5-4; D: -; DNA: TGTGCCAGCAGCCCTGTCCCCAAGGAGACCCAGTACTTC; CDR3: CASSPVPKETQYF
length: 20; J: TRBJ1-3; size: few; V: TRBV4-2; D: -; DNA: TGTGCCAGCAATCAAGACCGGGAGGGGGGAACGCCGATCTCTGGAAACACCATATATTTT; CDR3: CASNQDREGGTPISGNTIYF
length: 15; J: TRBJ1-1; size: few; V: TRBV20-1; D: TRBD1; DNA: TGCAGTGCTAGGGGTACAGGGGAGGGGAACACTGAAGCTTTCTTT; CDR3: CSARGTGEGNTEAFF
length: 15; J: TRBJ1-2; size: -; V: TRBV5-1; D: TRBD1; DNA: TGCGCCAGCAGCTTGGGGACAGGTTCTAACTATGGCTACACCTTC; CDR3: CASSLGTGSNYGYTF
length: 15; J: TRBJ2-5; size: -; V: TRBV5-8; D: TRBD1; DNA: TGTGCCAGCAGCTATGGGACAGGAGTAAGAGAGGCCCAGTACTTC; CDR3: CASSYGTGVREAQYF
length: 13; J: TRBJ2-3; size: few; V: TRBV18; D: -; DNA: TGTGCCAGCTCACCCGGCACCTTCGATACGCAGTATTTT; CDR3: CASSPGTFDTQYF
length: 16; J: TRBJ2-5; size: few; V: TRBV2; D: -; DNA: TGTGCCAGCAGTGGGCCGGGGCGGGGGCGGCAAGAGACCCAGTACTTC; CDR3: CASSGPGRGRQETQYF
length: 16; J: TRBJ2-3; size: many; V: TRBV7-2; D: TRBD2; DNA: TGTGCCAGCAGCTCCACGCCTAGCGGGGGCGGAGGTACGCAGTATTTT; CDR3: CASSSTPSGGGGTQYF
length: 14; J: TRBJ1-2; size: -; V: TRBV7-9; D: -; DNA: TGTGCCAGCTCGATTGGATCTCCTTCCTATGGCTACACCTTC; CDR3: CASSIGSPSYGYTF
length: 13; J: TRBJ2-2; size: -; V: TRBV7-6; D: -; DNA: TGTGCCAGCAGCTGGGGGTTCACCGGGGAGCTGTTTTTT; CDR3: CASSWGFTGELFF
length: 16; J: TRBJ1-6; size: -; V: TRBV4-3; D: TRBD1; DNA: TGCGCCAGCAGCCAAGATCCTGGCAGGGGGAATTCACCCCTCCACTTT; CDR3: CASSQDPGRGNSPLHF
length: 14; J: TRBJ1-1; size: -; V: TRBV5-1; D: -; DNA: TGCGCCAGCAGCTTGATTAGCACGGCCACTGAAGCTTTCTTT; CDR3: CASSLISTATEAFF
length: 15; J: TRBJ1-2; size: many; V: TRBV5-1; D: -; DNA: TGCGCCAGCAGCCATAGCAGGGGTGAGGACTATGGCTACACCTTC; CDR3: CASSHSRGEDYGYTF
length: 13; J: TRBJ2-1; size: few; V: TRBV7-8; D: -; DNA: TGTGCCAGCAGCTTAGCGCTGGTCTATGAGCAGTTCTTC; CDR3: CASSLALVYEQFF
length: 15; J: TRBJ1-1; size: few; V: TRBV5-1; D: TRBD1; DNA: TGCGCCAGCAGCTCGCAGGGGGGCGTGAACACTGAAGCTTTCTTT; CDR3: CASSSQGGVNTEAFF
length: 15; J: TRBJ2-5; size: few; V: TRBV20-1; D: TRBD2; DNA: TGCAGTGCTAGACGGGGGAATAGCGGGGTGGAGACCCAGTACTTC; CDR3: CSARRGNSGVETQYF
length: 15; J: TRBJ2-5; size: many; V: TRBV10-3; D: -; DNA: TGTGCCATCAGTCCGGGACTTCATGCCGGCGAGACCCAGTACTTC; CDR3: CAISPGLHAGETQYF
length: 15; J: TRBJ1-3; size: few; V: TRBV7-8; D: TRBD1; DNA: TGTGCCAGCAGCCTACGACAGGGTTCTGGAAACACCATATATTTT; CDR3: CASSLRQGSGNTIYF
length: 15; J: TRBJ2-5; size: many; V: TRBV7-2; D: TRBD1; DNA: TGTGCCAGCAGCTTAGGGGACAGGATTCAAGAGACCCAGTACTTC; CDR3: CASSLGDRIQETQYF
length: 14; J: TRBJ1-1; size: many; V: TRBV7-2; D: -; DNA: TGTGCCAGCAGTTTAGGGTTGAGTCGGTCTGAAGCTTTCTTT; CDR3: CASSLGLSRSEAFF
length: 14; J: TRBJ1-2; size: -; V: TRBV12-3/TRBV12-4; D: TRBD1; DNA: TGTGCCAGCAGCAAGATAGGACAGGGTTATGGCTACACCTTC; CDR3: CASSKIGQGYGYTF
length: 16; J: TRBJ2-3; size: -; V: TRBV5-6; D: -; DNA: TGTGCCAGCACCTTTAGCGGCATGGGGGGCACAGATACGCAGTATTTT; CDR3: CASTFSGMGGTDTQYF
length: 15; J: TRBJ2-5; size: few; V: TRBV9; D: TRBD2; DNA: TGTGCCAGCAGCGTAGGGGCTAGCGGGCTGGGGACCCAGTACTTC; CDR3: CASSVGASGLGTQYF
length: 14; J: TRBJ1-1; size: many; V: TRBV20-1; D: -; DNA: TGCAGTGCTTGGGGAGAACAGGGAAACACTGAAGCTTTCTTT; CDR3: CSAWGEQGNTEAFF
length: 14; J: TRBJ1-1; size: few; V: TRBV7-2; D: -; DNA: TGTGCCAGCAGCTCCGCACGTAGGGGGGCTGAAGCTTTCTTT; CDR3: CASSSARRGAEAFF
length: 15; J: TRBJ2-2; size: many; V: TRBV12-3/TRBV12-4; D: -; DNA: TGTGCCAGCAGTTTAAGGTCCGGGTACACCGGGGAGCTGTTTTTT; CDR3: CASSLRSGYTGELFF
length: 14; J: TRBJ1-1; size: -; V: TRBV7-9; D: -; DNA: TGTGCCAGCACGGGCGGGCTCCCGAACACTGAAGCTTTCTTT; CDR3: CASTGGLPNTEAFF
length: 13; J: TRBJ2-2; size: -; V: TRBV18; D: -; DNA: TGTGCCAGCTCACCAACGGACACCGGGGAGCTGTTTTTT; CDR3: CASSPTDTGELFF
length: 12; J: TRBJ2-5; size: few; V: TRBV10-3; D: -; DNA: TGTGCCATCCGGGACGGTCAAGAGACCCAGTACTTC; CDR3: CAIRDGQETQYF
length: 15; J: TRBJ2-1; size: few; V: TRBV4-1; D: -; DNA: TGCGCCAGCAGCCAAGATCTGGGCTGGACCGATGAGCAGTTCTTC; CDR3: CASSQDLGWTDEQFF
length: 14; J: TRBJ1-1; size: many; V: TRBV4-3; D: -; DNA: TGCGCCAGCAGCCAAGATAGGGGGGCAGATGAAGCTTTCTTT; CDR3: CASSQDRGADEAFF
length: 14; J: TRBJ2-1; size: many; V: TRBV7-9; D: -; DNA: TGTGCCAGCAGCTCTAATTGGGGCTACAATGAGCAGTTCTTC; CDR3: CASSSNWGYNEQFF
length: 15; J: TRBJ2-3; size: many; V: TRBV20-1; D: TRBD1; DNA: TGCAGTGCCCTGGACAGGGGCACCCACACAGATACGCAGTATTTT; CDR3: CSALDRGTHTDTQYF
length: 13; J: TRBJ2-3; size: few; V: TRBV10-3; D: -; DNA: TGTGCCATCACTGCAGGGGACACAGATACGCAGTATTTT; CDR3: CAITAGDTDTQYF
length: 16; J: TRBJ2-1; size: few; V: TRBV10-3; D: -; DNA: TGTGCCATCAGTGAGTCGACGGTAAGCTCCTACAATGAGCAGTTCTTC; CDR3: CAISESTVSSYNEQFF
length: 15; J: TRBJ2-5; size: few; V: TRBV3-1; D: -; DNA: TGTGCCAGCAGCCGCATCACAGGGAGCGGAGAGACCCAGTACTTC; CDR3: CASSRITGSGETQYF
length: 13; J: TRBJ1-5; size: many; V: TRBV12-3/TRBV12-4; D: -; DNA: TGTGCCAGCAGCTACAGAGGGGACCAGCCCCAGCATTTT; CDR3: CASSYRGDQPQHF
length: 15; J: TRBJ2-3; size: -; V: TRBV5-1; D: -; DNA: TGCGCCAGCAGCTTGGACGGGGGCCCAGTAGATACGCAGTATTTT; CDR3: CASSLDGGPVDTQYF
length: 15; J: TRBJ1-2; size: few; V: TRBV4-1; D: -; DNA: TGCGCCAGCAGCCAAACCGGGACTGACCTCTATGGCTACACCTTC; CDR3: CASSQTGTDLYGYTF
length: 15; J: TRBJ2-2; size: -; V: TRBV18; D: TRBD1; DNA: TGTGCCAGCTCAGCCAGGACAGGACTCACCGGGGAGCTGTTTTTT; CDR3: CASSARTGLTGELFF
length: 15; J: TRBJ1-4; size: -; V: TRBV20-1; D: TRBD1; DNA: TGCAGTGCAGTCCCAGGGGGCGCAACTAATGAAAAACTGTTTTTT; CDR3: CSAVPGGATNEKLFF
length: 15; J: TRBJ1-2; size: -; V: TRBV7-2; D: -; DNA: TGTGCCAGCAGCTTATTTCGAGAGGGATACTATGGCTACACCTTC; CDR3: CASSLFREGYYGYTF
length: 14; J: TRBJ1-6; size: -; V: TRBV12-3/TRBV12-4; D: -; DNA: TGTGCCAGCAGCCGAGGGGTCCCCAATTCACCCCTCCACTTT; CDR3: CASSRGVPNSPLHF